This T cell receptor (beta chain) was recovered during a study of glioma-infiltrating T cells. Study findings and constraints: Non-neoplastic patients had below-expected tissue-blood divergence, while all gliomas exceeded expectation. Very few CDR3 sequences were shared between tissue and blood.

Using RNA template, CDR3s of TCR alpha and beta were amplified with iRepertoire arm-PCR. Input was roughly 85-450 ng of tissue mRNA or PBMC total RNA. From the multiplex PCR reads, TCRdb called clonotypes with MiXCR, one entry per CDR3 protein. The sample consists of several hundred distinct CDR3 sequences, roughly 17% of them appearing once. In this sample, this clonotype is large. The antigen remains undetermined. V was clipped by 6 bases and J by 3 bases; unmatched bases: 3. The CDR3 totals 14 residues. CDR1 and CDR2 from the germline V gene are DFQATT and SNEGSKA (reference sequence). The material sequenced was glioma tissue, nonneoplastic brain tissue, or PBMCs (not recorded which). The clonotype was recovered from a human donor with low-grade glioma or glioblastoma, undergoing nonglioma brain surgery, or in good health (not recorded which). The rearrangement joins TRBV20-1 to TRBJ2-3; 13 bases fit TRBD2. The CDR3 nucleotides read TGCAGTGCCCCGGGACTAGCGGGAACAGATACGCAGTATTTT. This translates into CSAPGLAGTDTQYF.